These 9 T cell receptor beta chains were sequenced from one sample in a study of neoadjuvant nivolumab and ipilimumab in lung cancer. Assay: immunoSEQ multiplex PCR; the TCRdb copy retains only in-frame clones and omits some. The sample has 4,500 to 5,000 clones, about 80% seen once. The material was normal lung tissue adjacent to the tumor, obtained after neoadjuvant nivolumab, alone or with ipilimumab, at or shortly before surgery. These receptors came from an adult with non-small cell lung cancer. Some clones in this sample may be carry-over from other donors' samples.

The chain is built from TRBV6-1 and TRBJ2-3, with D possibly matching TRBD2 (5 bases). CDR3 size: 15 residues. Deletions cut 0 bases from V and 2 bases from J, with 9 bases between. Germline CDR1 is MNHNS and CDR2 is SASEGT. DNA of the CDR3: TGTGCCAGCAGTGAAGCGGGAGAGGCCACAGATACGCAGTATTTT. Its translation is CASSEAGEATDTQYF.

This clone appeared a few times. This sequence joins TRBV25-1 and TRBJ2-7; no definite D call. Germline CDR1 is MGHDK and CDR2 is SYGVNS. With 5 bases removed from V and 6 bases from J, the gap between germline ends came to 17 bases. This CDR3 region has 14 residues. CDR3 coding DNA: TGTGCCAGCAGTTCACCCTGGAATCCCTCCGAGCAGTACTTC. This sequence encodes CASSSPWNPSEQYF.

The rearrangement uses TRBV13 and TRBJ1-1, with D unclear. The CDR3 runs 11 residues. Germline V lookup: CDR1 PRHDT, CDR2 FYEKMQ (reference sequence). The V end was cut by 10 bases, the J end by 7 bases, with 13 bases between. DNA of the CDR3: TGTGCCACCCTATCTAAGGTTGAAGCTTTCTTT. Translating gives CATLSKVEAFF.

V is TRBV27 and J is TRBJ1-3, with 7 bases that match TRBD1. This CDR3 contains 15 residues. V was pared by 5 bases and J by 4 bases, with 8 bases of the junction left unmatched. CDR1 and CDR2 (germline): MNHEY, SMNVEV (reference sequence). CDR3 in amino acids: CASSLVPGQGNTIYF. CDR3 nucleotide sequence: TGTGCCAGCAGTCTTGTCCCGGGACAGGGAAACACCATATATTTT.

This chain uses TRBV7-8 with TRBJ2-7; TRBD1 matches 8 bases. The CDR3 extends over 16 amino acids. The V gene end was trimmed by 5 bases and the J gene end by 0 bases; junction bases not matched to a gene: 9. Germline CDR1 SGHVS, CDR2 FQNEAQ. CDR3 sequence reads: CASSNNRDRPSYEQYF. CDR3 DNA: TGTGCCAGCAGCAACAATCGGGACAGGCCCTCCTACGAGCAGTACTTC. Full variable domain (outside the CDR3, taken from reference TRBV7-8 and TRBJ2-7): GAGVSQSPRYKVAKRGQDVALRCDPISGHVSLFWYQQALGQGPEFLTYFQNEAQLDKSGLPSDRFFAERPEGSVSTLKIQRTQQEDSAVYLCASSNNRDRPSYEQYFGPGTRLTVT.

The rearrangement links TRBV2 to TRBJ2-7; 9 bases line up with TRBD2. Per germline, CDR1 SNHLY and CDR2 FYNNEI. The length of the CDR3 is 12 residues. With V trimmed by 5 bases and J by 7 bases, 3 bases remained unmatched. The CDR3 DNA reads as TGTGCCAGCAGTAGCGGGAGGTGGGAGCAGTACTTC. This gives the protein CASSSGRWEQYF.

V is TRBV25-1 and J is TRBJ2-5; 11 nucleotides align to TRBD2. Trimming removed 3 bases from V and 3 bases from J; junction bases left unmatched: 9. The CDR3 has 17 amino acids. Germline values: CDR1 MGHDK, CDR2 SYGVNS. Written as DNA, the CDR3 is TGTGCCAGCAGTGACCTCCCCTTACTAGCGGGAGAAGAGACCCAGTACTTC. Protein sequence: CASSDLPLLAGEETQYF.

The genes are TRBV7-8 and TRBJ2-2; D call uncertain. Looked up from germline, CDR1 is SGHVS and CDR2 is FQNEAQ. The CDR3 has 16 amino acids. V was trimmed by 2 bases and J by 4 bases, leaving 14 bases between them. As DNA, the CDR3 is TGTGCCAGCAGCTTACGTTCCCGCTACCTCACCGGGGAGCTGTTTTTT. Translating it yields CASSLRSRYLTGELFF. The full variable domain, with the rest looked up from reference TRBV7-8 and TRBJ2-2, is GAGVSQSPRYKVAKRGQDVALRCDPISGHVSLFWYQQALGQGPEFLTYFQNEAQLDKSGLPSDRFFAERPEGSVSTLKIQRTQQEDSAVYLCASSLRSRYLTGELFFGEGSRLTVL.

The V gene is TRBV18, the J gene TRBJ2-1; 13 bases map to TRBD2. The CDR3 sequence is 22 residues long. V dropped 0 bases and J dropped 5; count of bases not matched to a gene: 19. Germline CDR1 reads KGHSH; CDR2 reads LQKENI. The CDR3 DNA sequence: TGTGCCAGCTCACCACCGTACCCCGGGACTAGCGGGGTCCTGCACCCAAACAATGAGCAGTTCTTC. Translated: CASSPPYPGTSGVLHPNNEQFF.